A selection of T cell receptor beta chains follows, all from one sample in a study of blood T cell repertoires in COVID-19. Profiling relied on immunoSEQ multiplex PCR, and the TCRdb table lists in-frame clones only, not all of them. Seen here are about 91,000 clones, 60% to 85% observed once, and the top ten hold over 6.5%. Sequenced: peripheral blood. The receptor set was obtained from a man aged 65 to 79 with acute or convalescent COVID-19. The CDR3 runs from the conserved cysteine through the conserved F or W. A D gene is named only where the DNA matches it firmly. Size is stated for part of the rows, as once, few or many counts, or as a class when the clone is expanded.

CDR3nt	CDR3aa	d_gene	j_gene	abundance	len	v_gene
TGTGCCAGCAGGCCGGACAGCGAAAAACTGTTTTTT	CASRPDSEKLFF	-	TRBJ1-4	-	12	TRBV2
TGTGCCAGCAGCTTGGACAGAAGCTCTGGAAACACCATATATTTT	CASSLDRSSGNTIYF	-	TRBJ1-3	-	15	TRBV7-6
TGTGCCAGCAGCCACCCCGGACAGAATAATGAGCAGTTCTTC	CASSHPGQNNEQFF	-	TRBJ2-1	-	14	TRBV14
TGTGCCAGCAGCTTAGGAGGGAGGGTGGAGACCCAGTACTTC	CASSLGGRVETQYF	TRBD2	TRBJ2-5	-	14	TRBV7-3
TGTGCCAGCAGTGTACAGGGTCACTATGGCTACACCTTC	CASSVQGHYGYTF	-	TRBJ1-2	-	13	TRBV25-1
TGTGCCAGCAGTTTTCAGGGGAGTACTGAAGCTTTCTTT	CASSFQGSTEAFF	-	TRBJ1-1	few	13	TRBV12-3/TRBV12-4
TGCGCCAGCAGCCAAAGTGACAGGGTTGTCTACAATGAGCAGTTCTTC	CASSQSDRVVYNEQFF	TRBD1	TRBJ2-1	many	16	TRBV4-1
TGTGCCAGTAAGGGGGAGCTCAACTATGGCTACACCTTC	CASKGELNYGYTF	-	TRBJ1-2	-	13	TRBV19
TGTGCCAGCAGTGACGTCCCCCAAGGGGTGTATGAGCAGTTCTTC	CASSDVPQGVYEQFF	-	TRBJ2-1	once	15	TRBV2
TGTGCCAGCAGTATCTTGTATAGCAATCAGCCCCAGCATTTT	CASSILYSNQPQHF	-	TRBJ1-5	-	14	TRBV28
TGTGCCAGCAGCTTGTACTTGACGAACACCGGGGAGCTGTTTTTT	CASSLYLTNTGELFF	-	TRBJ2-2	-	15	TRBV11-2
TGCAGCGCCCCATCGATGGGGGGGCATTCAGAGACCCAGTACTTC	CSAPSMGGHSETQYF	-	TRBJ2-5	-	15	TRBV29-1
TGTGCCAGCAGCTTAGAGGGAGGGTCGAACACCGGGGAGCTGTTTTTT	CASSLEGGSNTGELFF	TRBD2	TRBJ2-2	-	16	TRBV7-6
TGCGCCAGCAGCTTGGGGCAGGGAGGCCTCTATGGCTACACCTTC	CASSLGQGGLYGYTF	-	TRBJ1-2	once	15	TRBV5-1
TGTGCCAGCAGCTCCGGACTTGCCTCCTACGAGCAGTACTTC	CASSSGLASYEQYF	-	TRBJ2-7	-	14	TRBV27
TGTGCCAGCAGCCAAGGACGGACTAGCGGATTTAACACCGGGGAGCTGTTTTTT	CASSQGRTSGFNTGELFF	TRBD2	TRBJ2-2	-	18	TRBV14
TGTGCCAGCAGCGTAGCTTTCGGCAGGCCCGAATATGAGCAGTTCTTC	CASSVAFGRPEYEQFF	-	TRBJ2-1	-	16	TRBV9
TGTGCCAGCGGGGGATATAACTATGGCTACACCTTC	CASGGYNYGYTF	-	TRBJ1-2	once	12	TRBV19
TGTGCCAGCAGCCACCCGGGGGACTCCCTTTCCGAGCAGTTCTTC	CASSHPGDSLSEQFF	-	TRBJ2-1	-	15	TRBV3-1/TRBV3-2
TGTGCCAGCAGCTTGACAACGAACACTGAAGCTTTCTTT	CASSLTTNTEAFF	-	TRBJ1-1	-	13	TRBV7-3
TGTGCCAGCAGCTTGGAGAATCAGGGTAATCAGCCCCAGCATTTT	CASSLENQGNQPQHF	-	TRBJ1-5	-	15	TRBV5-8
TGTGCCAGCAGCTACGGGACAAGGGGAAACTATGGCTACACCTTC	CASSYGTRGNYGYTF	-	TRBJ1-2	-	15	TRBV13
TGTGCCAGCAGTTTAATTACAGGGAATCAGCCCCAGCATTTT	CASSLITGNQPQHF	-	TRBJ1-5	once	14	TRBV6-5